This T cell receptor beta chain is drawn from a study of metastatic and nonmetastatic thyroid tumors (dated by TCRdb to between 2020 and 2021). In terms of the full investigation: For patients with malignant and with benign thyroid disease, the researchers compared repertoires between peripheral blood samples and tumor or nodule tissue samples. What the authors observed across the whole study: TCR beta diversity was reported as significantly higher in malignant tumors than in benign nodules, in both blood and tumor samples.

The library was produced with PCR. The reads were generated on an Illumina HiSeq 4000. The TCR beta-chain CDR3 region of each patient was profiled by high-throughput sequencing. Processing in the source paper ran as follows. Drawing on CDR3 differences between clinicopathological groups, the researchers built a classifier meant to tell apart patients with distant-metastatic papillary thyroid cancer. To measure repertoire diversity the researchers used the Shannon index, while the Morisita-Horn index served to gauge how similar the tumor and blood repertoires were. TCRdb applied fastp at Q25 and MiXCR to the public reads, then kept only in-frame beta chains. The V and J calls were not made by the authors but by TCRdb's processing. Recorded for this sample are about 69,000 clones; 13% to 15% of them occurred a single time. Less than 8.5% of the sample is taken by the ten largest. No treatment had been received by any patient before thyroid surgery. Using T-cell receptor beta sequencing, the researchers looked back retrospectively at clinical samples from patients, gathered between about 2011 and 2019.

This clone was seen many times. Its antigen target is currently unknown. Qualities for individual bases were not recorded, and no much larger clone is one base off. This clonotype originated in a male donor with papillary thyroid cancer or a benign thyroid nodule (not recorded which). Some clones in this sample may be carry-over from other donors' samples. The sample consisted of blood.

The CDR3 protein sequence reads: CASRKNLRTSHEQYF. The base sequence is TGTGCCAGCAGGAAAAATCTTCGGACGTCCCACGAGCAGTACTTC. The chain couples TRBV2 to TRBJ2-7, with an unclear D gene assignment. From the cysteine through the phenylalanine, the CDR3 covers 15 amino acids. CDR3 DNA is the only sequence kept; it has 45 bases, read in frame from the first base. Via the germline V gene, CDR1 is SNHLY and CDR2 FYNNEI. V drops 6 bases and J drops 5 bases, leaving 20 bases in between.